A single sample gave rise to the 11 T cell receptor beta chains below, sequenced in a study of CD8+ T cells in alopecia areata. Following RNA extraction, reverse transcription yielded cDNA that acted as the sequencing template. Some clones are missing from TCRdb's copy, which holds only in-frame ones; the method was immunoSEQ multiplex PCR. The table lists under 250,000 clones, 50% to 60% of them singletons. The material was CD4+ T cells sorted from blood, obtained at week 0. These receptors were collected from a human donor with alopecia areata.

The chain uses TRBV6-1 and TRBJ2-7, with D uncertain. The CDR3 spans 16 residues. Per germline, CDR1 MNHNS and CDR2 SASEGT. V lost 5 bases to trimming and J lost 0 bases, with 17 bases between them. Written as DNA, the CDR3 is TGTGCCAGCAGTAAAGAAAGACAAATTAGCTCCTACGAGCAGTACTTC. Amino acid sequence: CASSKERQISSYEQYF.

The chain carries TRBV30 and TRBJ2-3, with TRBD2 as a possible D gene (6 bases). This CDR3 contains 12 residues. Trimming took off 2 bases at V and 8 bases at J, with 11 bases between the two ends. From germline, CDR1 is GTSNPN and CDR2 SVGIG (reference sequence). CDR3 region: CAWSFYSGTQYF. CDR3 in DNA: TGTGCCTGGAGTTTCTATAGCGGTACGCAGTATTTT.

CDR3 in amino acids: CSAGTVFEAFF. The CDR3 DNA sequence: TGCAGCGCAGGGACAGTATTTGAAGCTTTCTTT. J is TRBJ1-1 and V is TRBV29-1; 7 bases agree with TRBD1. Germline loops: CDR1 SQVTM, CDR2 ANQGSEA. The CDR3 contains 11 residues. With 7 bases clipped from V and 7 bases from J, the junction kept 6 bases outside the gene matches. Full variable domain (rest looked up from reference TRBV29-1 and TRBJ1-1): SAVISQKPSRDICQRGTSLTIQCQVDSQVTMMFWYRQQPGQSLTLIATANQGSEATYESGFVIDKFPISRPNLTFSTLTVSNMSPEDSSIYLCSAGTVFEAFFGQGTRLTVV.

There are a few counts of this clone. The chain joins TRBV7-9 to TRBJ2-1; D ambiguous. CDR1 and CDR2 from the germline V gene are SEHNR and FQNEAQ (reference sequence). The CDR3 extends over 17 amino acids. V shed 0 bases and J shed 2 bases, with 14 bases lying between them. The CDR3 bases are TGTGCCAGCAGCTTAGCTTTGAGAAGCGCAACCTACAATGAGCAGTTCTTC. This gives the protein CASSLALRSATYNEQFF.

This clone was counted a few times. V gene TRBV6-5 combines with J gene TRBJ2-7; perhaps TRBD1 as D (6 bases). Trimming shortened V by 2 bases and J by 1 base, and 12 bases separated the two germline ends. The CDR3 totals 15 residues. Germline lookup yields CDR1 MNHEY and CDR2 SVGAGI. CDR3 residues: CASSYRGSRSYEQYF. The CDR3 bases are TGTGCCAGCAGTTACAGGGGGAGCAGGTCCTACGAGCAGTACTTC.

The V call is TRBV29-1, the J call TRBJ1-2; D perhaps matches TRBD1 (6 bases). CDR3 size: 12 residues. Germline V gene lookup returns CDR1 SQVTM and CDR2 ANQGSEA. The ends were cut back, 5 bases at V and 1 base at J, with 8 bases in the middle. DNA of the CDR3: TGCAGCGTTTCAGGGGTTAACTATGGCTACACCTTC. Translation gives CSVSGVNYGYTF.

The chain employs TRBV6-6 and TRBJ1-1; D gene ambiguous. From germline, CDR1 is MNHNY and CDR2 SVGAGI (reference sequence). The CDR3 runs 12 residues. V dropped 10 bases and J dropped 1 base, with 10 bases sitting between them. The CDR3 loop reads CATSGGNTEAFF. DNA for the CDR3: TGTGCCACTTCCGGTGGGAACACTGAAGCTTTCTTT.

The J gene is TRBJ2-3, the V gene TRBV30; perhaps TRBD1 as D (5 bases). Germline lookup yields CDR1 GTSNPN and CDR2 SVGIG (reference sequence). This CDR3 spans 15 amino acids. Trimming shortened V by 2 bases and J by 6 bases, and 18 bases separated the two germline ends. DNA for the CDR3: TGTGCCTGGAGTCAGCAGGGCGGTCTGTGGGATACGCAGTATTTT. Translating gives CAWSQQGGLWDTQYF.

V gene TRBV13 combines with J gene TRBJ2-4; D is undetermined. This CDR3 region has 14 residues. Trimming took off 3 bases at V and 4 bases at J, with 10 bases between the two ends. CDR1 is PRHDT, CDR2 FYEKMQ, per germline (reference sequence). The CDR3 DNA reads TGTGCCAGCAGCTTGCGGACCCGTAAAAACATTCAGTACTTC. Protein sequence: CASSLRTRKNIQYF.

The V gene is TRBV29-1, the J gene TRBJ2-3; TRBD1 or TRBD2 may be the D gene (5 bases each). Trimming pared 7 bases from V and 6 bases from J, leaving 14 bases between. The CDR3 is 12 amino acids. Germline V gives CDR1 SQVTM, CDR2 ANQGSEA. The CDR3 DNA sequence: TGCAGCGGGGGGAGCGGCAGGGATACGCAGTATTTT. Protein sequence: CSGGSGRDTQYF.

The chain couples TRBV15 to TRBJ2-5; tentatively, D is TRBD1 or TRBD2 (5 bases each). The length of the CDR3 is 13 residues. V was shortened by 5 bases and J by 5 bases, with 12 bases between the two germline ends. Germline lookup yields CDR1 LNHNV and CDR2 YYDKDF (reference sequence). CDR3 sequence: CATSEGLGETQYF. The CDR3 DNA reads TGTGCCACCAGCGAGGGGCTGGGGGAGACCCAGTACTTC.